The 27 T cell receptor beta chains below were found in one sample sequenced in a study of blood T cell repertoires in COVID-19. TCRdb's copy holds only in-frame clones and misses some; the assay was immunoSEQ multiplex PCR. This sample has approximately 290,000 clones, with around 90% found just once. Sequences were obtained from PBMCs or T cells enriched from blood (not recorded which). These receptors all stem from a woman aged 18-29 years with acute COVID-19.

In this sample, this clone turned up many times. The chain employs TRBV6-4 and TRBJ2-1, with D possibly TRBD1 on 6 matching bases. V dropped 7 bases and J dropped 10 bases, with 14 bases sitting between them. The CDR3 consists of 12 residues. Germline V gene sequence: CDR1 MRHNA, CDR2 SNTAGT. CDR3 nucleotides: TGTGCCAGCAAACTCCCTACAGGGGAGCAGTTCTTC. It codes for CASKLPTGEQFF.

The chain has TRBV11-3 and TRBJ1-1, with a possible D match to TRBD1 (6 bases). In germline, CDR1 is SGHNT, CDR2 YENEEA. The CDR3 consists of 13 residues. The V and J ends lost 0 bases and 5 bases respectively, with 7 bases between them. The CDR3 loop is CASSLEQGTEAFF. CDR3 in DNA: TGTGCCAGCAGCTTAGAACAGGGAACTGAAGCTTTCTTT.

The V call is TRBV18, the J call TRBJ2-1; 10 bases are shared with TRBD2. The V gene's germline CDR1 is KGHSH and CDR2 LQKENI. The ends lost 3 bases at V and 7 bases at J; junction bases unmatched: 6. The CDR3 is 15 amino acids. CDR3 residues: CASSPLAGVQNEQFF. The CDR3, as DNA: TGTGCCAGCTCACCCCTAGCGGGAGTTCAGAATGAGCAGTTCTTC.

The chain is built from TRBV4-2 and TRBJ2-1; 9 bases map to TRBD2. The CDR3 runs 16 residues. Germline trimming cut 1 base from V and 9 bases from J; bases unmatched to any gene: 10. Germline assignment: CDR1 LGHNA and CDR2 YNFKEQ. This CDR3 is CASSQGGIAGAGEQFF. The DNA for the CDR3 is TGTGCCAGCAGCCAAGGAGGGATAGCGGGAGCTGGTGAGCAGTTCTTC.

The V gene is TRBV18, the J gene TRBJ1-3; 7 bases agree with TRBD1. The V segment lost 3 bases and the J segment 0 bases; nucleotides outside the gene matches: 5. CDR3 length: 16 amino acids. The V gene's germline CDR1 is KGHSH and CDR2 LQKENI. Written as DNA, the CDR3 is TGTGCCAGCTCACCTTTTGACAGGGCCTCTGGAAACACCATATATTTT. This translates into CASSPFDRASGNTIYF.

The chain couples TRBV28 to TRBJ1-1; a possible D gene is TRBD1 (5 bases). The CDR3 is 14 amino acids. From germline, CDR1 is MDHEN and CDR2 SYDVKM. The germline V and J ends were trimmed by 7 bases and 0 bases, with 12 bases remaining between them. CDR3 coding DNA: TGTGCCAGCACGAATCCCAGGGTGAACACTGAAGCTTTCTTT. Protein: CASTNPRVNTEAFF.

The chain recombines TRBV6-5 with TRBJ2-7; possible D gene TRBD1, 6 bases. CDR3 length equals 13 residues. The V gene lost 10 bases and the J gene lost 0 bases, with 13 bases spanning the gap. CDR1 MNHEY and CDR2 SVGAGI come from the germline V gene. CDR3 nucleotide sequence: TGTGCCACCGGGACAAGGGGCTCCTACGAGCAGTACTTC. Its protein product is CATGTRGSYEQYF.

The V call is TRBV28, the J call TRBJ2-5; TRBD2 agrees at 10 bases. CDR3 size: 15 residues. CDR1 and CDR2 (germline): MDHEN, SYDVKM. The ends lost 3 bases at V and 4 bases at J; junction bases unmatched: 5. The CDR3 reads CASSLEREGIETQYF. The CDR3, as DNA: TGTGCCAGCAGTTTGGAGCGGGAGGGGATAGAGACCCAGTACTTC.

This chain links TRBV10-3 with TRBJ2-1; TRBD2 might be the D (5 bases). V was cut by 11 bases and J by 5 bases, with 25 bases left in between. CDR3 length equals 16 residues. The germline V gene encodes CDR1 ENHRY and CDR2 SYGVKD. As DNA, the CDR3 is TGTGCCGTTCGCGTCGGAGCGGACCGCCCTAACAATGAGCAGTTCTTC. Its translation is CAVRVGADRPNNEQFF.

This sequence joins TRBV18 and TRBJ2-5, with D uncertain. This CDR3 comprises 12 residues. From germline, CDR1 is KGHSH and CDR2 LQKENI. With 6 bases removed from V and 5 bases from J, the gap between germline ends came to 10 bases. CDR3 DNA sequence: TGTGCCAGCTCCCCTTTTCCGGAGACCCAGTACTTC. Its translation is CASSPFPETQYF.

The chain couples TRBV19 to TRBJ2-7; 7 bases match TRBD1. The CDR3 extends over 16 amino acids. V trimming: 3 bases; J trimming: 4 bases; junction bases outside the gene matches: 12. CDR1 and CDR2 from the germline V gene are LNHDA and SQIVND (reference sequence). The chain's CDR3 is CASSISILGQPYEQYF. CDR3 nucleotide sequence: TGTGCCAGTAGTATCAGTATCTTGGGACAGCCTTACGAGCAGTACTTC.

The chain uses TRBV28 and TRBJ1-2; D remains unclear. Germline V CDR1 and CDR2: MDHEN, SYDVKM. V lost 10 bases and J lost 3, with 15 bases in between. The CDR3 loop spans 13 amino acids. Here the CDR3 reads CATQAPVDYGYTF. CDR3 nucleotide sequence: TGTGCCACCCAAGCCCCGGTCGACTATGGCTACACCTTC.

This chain links TRBV27 with TRBJ2-1; 13 bases fit TRBD2. V lost 5 bases, J lost 9 bases, and 10 bases stayed unmatched. This CDR3 region has 16 residues. CDR1 MNHEY and CDR2 SMNVEV come from the germline V gene (reference sequence). CDR3 loop: CASSPPGLAGEGEQFF. The CDR3 DNA follows: TGTGCCAGCAGTCCACCTGGACTAGCGGGAGAAGGTGAGCAGTTCTTC.

This sequence joins TRBV7-9 and TRBJ2-3; perhaps TRBD2 as D (6 bases). CDR1 is SEHNR, CDR2 FQNEAQ, per germline (reference sequence). The CDR3 totals 13 residues. V was cut by 1 base and J by 4 bases, with 6 bases left in between. In nucleotides, the CDR3 is TGTGCCAGCAGCTTAGTAGCGGCAGATACGCAGTATTTT. Translation gives CASSLVAADTQYF.

This chain joins TRBV10-3 and TRBJ2-7; D may be TRBD1 (6 bases). Trimming stripped 4 bases from V and 9 bases from J, with 19 bases between. The germline V gene has CDR1 ENHRY and CDR2 SYGVKD. CDR3 length: 14 amino acids. This CDR3 reads CAISVRGRSIGQYF. The CDR3 region has the DNA TGTGCCATCAGTGTGAGGGGGAGATCTATCGGGCAGTACTTC.

The CDR3 coding sequence is TGTGCCAGCAGAGAGGGACTAGCGGGAGCTCGAGAGCAGTACTTC. Amino acid sequence: CASREGLAGAREQYF. V and J are TRBV28 and TRBJ2-7, with 14 bases that match TRBD2. Losses at the gene ends were 6 bases for V and 7 bases for J; bases not matched to a gene: 8. Per germline, CDR1 MDHEN and CDR2 SYDVKM. The CDR3 totals 15 residues.

This clone is a singleton in its sample. The same CDR3 is also encoded by other DNA sequences in this sample. The chain recombines TRBV7-3 with TRBJ2-7, with D possibly TRBD2 on 7 matching bases. The CDR3 totals 13 residues. Germline V CDR1 and CDR2: SGHTA, FQGTGA. V dropped 5 bases and J dropped 4 bases, with 12 bases sitting between them. CDR3 sequence reads: CASSLQGGYEQYF. The CDR3, as DNA: TGTGCCAGCAGCCTACAGGGAGGGTACGAGCAGTACTTC. Variable domain in full (rest from reference TRBV7-3 and TRBJ2-7): GAGVSQTPSNKVTEKGKYVELRCDPISGHTALYWYRQSLGQGPEFLIYFQGTGAADDSGLPNDRFFAVRPEGSVSTLKIQRTERGDSAVYLCASSLQGGYEQYFGPGTRLTVT.

The chain carries TRBV2 and TRBJ2-1; TRBD2 agrees at 12 bases. V lost 6 bases to trimming and J lost 8 bases; unmatched junction nucleotides: 2. This CDR3 contains 13 residues. In germline, CDR1 is SNHLY, CDR2 FYNNEI. CDR3 nucleotides: TGTGCCAGCAGAGGACTAGCGGGACATGAGCAGTTCTTC. As protein: CASRGLAGHEQFF. Complete variable domain (other parts from reference TRBV2 and TRBJ2-1): EPEVTQTPSHQVTQMGQEVILRCVPISNHLYFYWYRQILGQKVEFLVSFYNNEISEKSEIFDDQFSVERPDGSNFTLKIRSTKLEDSAMYFCASRGLAGHEQFFGPGTRLTVL.

The J gene is TRBJ2-1, the V gene TRBV18; possibly TRBD1 for D (6 bases). V shed 1 base and J shed 2 bases, with 9 bases lying between them. The CDR3 runs to 15 residues. Germline CDR1 and CDR2: KGHSH and LQKENI. For the CDR3, the DNA is TGTGCCAGCTCACCACTTAGACAGGCCTACAATGAGCAGTTCTTC. Protein product: CASSPLRQAYNEQFF. Full variable domain (missing parts from reference TRBV18 and TRBJ2-1): NAGVMQNPRHLVRRRGQEARLRCSPMKGHSHVYWYRQLPEEGLKFMVYLQKENIIDESGMPKERFSAEFPKEGPSILRIQQVVRGDSAAYFCASSPLRQAYNEQFFGPGTRLTVL.

The rearrangement uses TRBV3-1 (or the pseudogene TRBV3-2) and TRBJ1-6; 9 nucleotides line up with TRBD1. The germline gives CDR1 LGHDT, CDR2 YNNKEL (reference sequence). The CDR3 runs to 16 residues. J gave up 4 bases and V 1 base, and 2 bases lay outside the gene matches. CDR3 residues: CASSQGDRAYNSPLHF. The DNA of the CDR3 is TGTGCCAGCAGCCAAGGGGACAGGGCTTATAATTCACCCCTCCACTTT.

This chain joins TRBV11-1 and TRBJ1-2; D may be TRBD1 (6 bases). This CDR3 contains 13 residues. V lost 3 bases to trimming and J lost 4 bases, with 9 bases between them. Germline V CDR1 and CDR2: SGHAT, FQDESV (reference sequence). The CDR3 sequence is CASSFGQFYGYTF. The CDR3 DNA reads as TGTGCCAGCAGCTTTGGACAGTTCTATGGCTACACCTTC.

The count of this clone is one. V usage is TRBV25-1 and J usage is TRBJ1-3, with 7 nucleotides matching TRBD1. CDR1 and CDR2 (germline): MGHDK, SYGVNS. The V gene end was trimmed by 1 base and the J gene end by 4 bases; junction bases not matched to a gene: 7. This CDR3 is built from 16 residues. The CDR3 DNA reads as TGTGCCAGCAGTGAATGGGGCCGAGGGGGCGGAAACACCATATATTTT. This codes for CASSEWGRGGGNTIYF.

In this sample, this clone turned up once. The rearrangement joins TRBV28 to TRBJ2-7, with TRBD2 identical over 12 bases. Germline CDR1 MDHEN, CDR2 SYDVKM. CDR3 length: 15 residues. The V segment lost 6 bases and the J segment 11 bases; nucleotides outside the gene matches: 14. The chain's CDR3 is CASSLGLAGPYAEYF. In DNA, the CDR3 is TGTGCCAGCAGCCTAGGACTAGCGGGACCCTACGCCGAGTACTTC.

The chain combines TRBV19 with TRBJ2-2; tentatively, D is TRBD2 (5 bases). CDR1 is LNHDA and CDR2 is SQIVND in the germline V gene (reference sequence). The V end lost 5 bases, the J end lost 5 bases, and 15 bases lay between the germline ends. The CDR3 loop spans 15 amino acids. For the CDR3, the DNA is TGTGCCAGTAGTCTTGGTAGCGTCAGGACCGGGGAGCTGTTTTTT. Protein: CASSLGSVRTGELFF.

The chain employs TRBV3-1 (or the pseudogene TRBV3-2) and TRBJ2-3, with D unresolved. Deletions cut 3 bases from V and 14 bases from J, with 15 bases between. There are 12 residues in the CDR3. Germline V gene data show CDR1 as LGHDT and CDR2 as YNNKEL (reference sequence). CDR3 sequence: CASSHLQEWPYF. CDR3 DNA: TGTGCCAGCAGCCACCTGCAGGAATGGCCGTATTTT.

This chain uses TRBV5-1 with TRBJ2-1, with TRBD2 matching over 7 bases. This CDR3 has 20 residues. Germline-derived CDR1 and CDR2 are SGHRS and YFSETQ. The ends lost 4 bases at V and 1 base at J; junction bases unmatched: 20. CDR3 protein: CASSPGEGYLGEVSYNEQFF. DNA for the CDR3: TGCGCCAGCAGCCCTGGGGAGGGATATCTAGGCGAGGTATCCTACAATGAGCAGTTCTTC. The full variable domain, completed using reference TRBV5-1 and TRBJ2-1, is KAGVTQTPRYLIKTRGQQVTLSCSPISGHRSVSWYQQTPGQGLQFLFEYFSETQRNKGNFPGRFSGRQFSNSRSEMNVSTLELGDSALYLCASSPGEGYLGEVSYNEQFFGPGTRLTVL.

Only one count was recorded for this clone. The chain employs TRBV24-1 and TRBJ2-5; 8 nucleotides agree with TRBD1. Germline V lookup: CDR1 KGHDR, CDR2 SFDVKD. The CDR3 is 17 amino acids. Losses at the gene ends were 4 bases for V and 3 bases for J; bases not matched to a gene: 12. The CDR3: CATSESGQGGKKETQYF. For the CDR3, the DNA is TGTGCCACCAGTGAATCCGGACAGGGTGGGAAGAAAGAGACCCAGTACTTC.